Shown below are 30 T cell receptor beta chains from a single sample sequenced in a study of T cells in Graves' hyperthyroidism and ophthalmopathy. There were TCR beta CDR3 regions amplified from RNA transcripts. TCR CDR3 underwent first-round RT-PCR with the HTBI primer set. MiXCR, run by TCRdb on the multiplex PCR reads, gives a single entry per CDR3 protein. The repertoire holds about 610,000 distinct CDR3 sequences, with under 15% as singletons. Sequencing was performed on blood. These receptors came from a woman in her 40s with Graves' ophthalmopathy.

The V call is TRBV12-3 or TRBV12-4, the J call TRBJ2-7; D is ambiguous. Between the trimmed V and J ends, which lost 8 bases and 7 bases, there was a span of 12 bases. The CDR3 contains 11 residues. The CDR3 DNA is TGTGCCAGCGGAAGTTCCCGGGAGCAGTACTTC. Its translation is CASGSSREQYF.

This clonotype came up many times. A junction boundary mismatches the germline segment, possibly from a read error. J is TRBJ1-2 and V is TRBV7-9, with 8 nucleotides matching TRBD1. CDR1 SEHNR and CDR2 FQNEAQ come from the germline V gene (reference sequence). CDR3 length equals 14 residues. The CDR3 sequence: CAGSPDRAFYGYTF. The DNA of the CDR3 is TGTGCCGGCAGCCCGGACAGGGCATTCTATGGCTACACCTTC.

At least ten counts were recorded for this clonotype. This sequence joins TRBV29-1 and TRBJ1-1; D ambiguous. CDR1 SQVTM and CDR2 ANQGSEA come from the germline V gene. The V end lost 7 bases, the J end lost 0 bases, and 12 bases lay between the germline ends. The CDR3 runs to 13 residues. CDR3 sequence reads: CSALTFMNTEAFF. The CDR3 region has the DNA TGCAGCGCACTGACCTTTATGAACACTGAAGCTTTCTTT.

This clonotype was detected a few times. J is TRBJ2-5 and V is TRBV29-1; 10 bases line up with TRBD2. This CDR3 spans 17 amino acids. Trimming removed 6 bases from V and 5 bases from J; junction bases left unmatched: 18. Germline V lookup: CDR1 SQVTM, CDR2 ANQGSEA. This CDR3 reads CSVAGVAGGSGGETQYF. The CDR3 DNA reads as TGCAGCGTGGCCGGAGTAGCGGGAGGCTCAGGGGGGGAGACCCAGTACTTC.

The chain couples TRBV12-3 or TRBV12-4 to TRBJ1-5; D not certain. V was clipped by 7 bases and J by 4 bases, with 8 bases between them. The CDR3 runs 12 residues. The CDR3 DNA is TGTGCCAGCACCTGGGCGAATCAGCCCCAGCATTTT. It codes for CASTWANQPQHF.

This clonotype was detected only a few times. The chain has TRBV5-1 and TRBJ1-3; tentative D call: TRBD1 (6 bases). The germline gives CDR1 SGHRS, CDR2 YFSETQ. CDR3 length: 17 residues. V was trimmed by 2 bases and J by 2 bases, leaving 17 bases between them. The CDR3 DNA follows: TGCGCCAGCAGCTTAGGATATGGGGGGCACGCTGGAAACACCATATATTTT. This sequence encodes CASSLGYGGHAGNTIYF. The full variable domain, in which reference TRBV5-1 and TRBJ1-3 provide the parts outside the CDR3, is KAGVTQTPRYLIKTRGQQVTLSCSPISGHRSVSWYQQTPGQGLQFLFEYFSETQRNKGNFPGRFSGRQFSNSRSEMNVSTLELGDSALYLCASSLGYGGHAGNTIYFGEGSWLTVV.

This clonotype showed up many times. This sequence joins TRBV19 and TRBJ1-1; a weak D match, TRBD1 (5 bases). V was trimmed by 3 bases and J by 0 bases, leaving 8 bases between them. Germline CDR1 is LNHDA and CDR2 is SQIVND (reference sequence). The length of the CDR3 is 14 residues. The CDR3 DNA is TGTGCCAGTAGTATTATGGGGCTGAACACTGAAGCTTTCTTT. Protein: CASSIMGLNTEAFF. The complete variable domain, with remaining parts taken from reference TRBV19 and TRBJ1-1, reads DGGITQSPKYLFRKEGQNVTLSCEQNLNHDAMYWYRQDPGQGLRLIYYSQIVNDFQKGDIAEGYSVSREKKESFPLTVTSAQKNPTAFYLCASSIMGLNTEAFFGQGTRLTVV.

This clonotype was recorded at least ten times. The chain employs TRBV7-9 and TRBJ2-7; TRBD1 matches 9 bases. CDR3 length equals 16 residues. V was pared by 5 bases and J by 5 bases, with 13 bases of the junction left unmatched. Germline CDR1 and CDR2: SEHNR and FQNEAQ (reference sequence). The CDR3: CASSPPLPGQGNEQYF. CDR3 sequence (DNA): TGTGCCAGCAGCCCTCCTCTTCCGGGACAGGGAAACGAGCAGTACTTC.

This clonotype was recorded many times. V and J are TRBV27 and TRBJ2-2, with D possibly matching TRBD1 (5 bases). The CDR3 is 15 amino acids. V gave up 6 bases and J gave up 5 bases, with 16 bases separating them. Germline loops: CDR1 MNHEY, CDR2 SMNVEV (reference sequence). The CDR3 is CASRTLQAPTGELFF. For the CDR3, the DNA is TGTGCCAGCAGAACCCTACAGGCCCCAACCGGGGAGCTGTTTTTT.

This clonotype was detected ten times or more. The genes are TRBV29-1 and TRBJ2-4; D might be TRBD1 or TRBD2, each matching 5 bases. V was cut by 7 bases and J by 9 bases, with 16 bases left in between. The CDR3 length is 12 residues. Germline CDR1 is SQVTM and CDR2 is ANQGSEA. The CDR3: CSARRDEGIQYF. DNA for the CDR3: TGCAGCGCCCGCAGGGATGAGGGCATTCAGTACTTC. Together with reference TRBV29-1 and TRBJ2-4, the CDR3 gives the full variable domain: SAVISQKPSRDICQRGTSLTIQCQVDSQVTMMFWYRQQPGQSLTLIATANQGSEATYESGFVIDKFPISRPNLTFSTLTVSNMSPEDSSIYLCSARRDEGIQYFGAGTRLSVL.

This clonotype came up many times. The J gene is TRBJ1-3, the V gene TRBV12-3 or TRBV12-4; TRBD1 might be the D (6 bases). The CDR3 contains 15 residues. With 7 bases removed from V and 5 bases from J, the gap between germline ends came to 18 bases. CDR3 DNA sequence: TGTGCCAGCAACGAACAGGGTGTTAGTAGAAACACCATATATTTT. Encoded protein: CASNEQGVSRNTIYF.

This clonotype has ten or more counts. This rearrangement joins TRBV7-8 to TRBJ2-7; D might be TRBD1 or TRBD2, each matching 6 bases. The V gene lost 1 base and the J gene lost 6 bases, with 10 bases spanning the gap. Germline V gene data show CDR1 as SGHVS and CDR2 as FQNEAQ. This CDR3 region has 13 residues. In DNA form, the CDR3 reads TGTGCCAGCAGCTTAGGAGGGGGGCCCGAGCAGTACTTC. Translation gives CASSLGGGPEQYF.

This clonotype was seen ten or more times. The rearrangement uses TRBV10-2 and TRBJ2-5, with 15 bases lining up with TRBD2. The CDR3 consists of 14 residues. Germline CDR1 and CDR2: WSHSY and SAAADI. Germline trimming cut 6 bases from V and 5 bases from J; bases unmatched to any gene: 1. CDR3 DNA sequence: TGCGCCAGCAGAGGGACTAGCGGGGGGGAGACCCAGTACTTC. Translating gives CASRGTSGGETQYF.

There are a few counts of this clonotype. This sequence joins TRBV4-1 and TRBJ1-1, with TRBD1 matching 9 bases. CDR1 is MGHRA and CDR2 is YSYEKL in the germline V gene. V was pared by 1 base and J by 3 bases, with 6 bases of the junction left unmatched. This CDR3 comprises 16 residues. CDR3 nucleotide sequence: TGCGCCAGCAGCCAAGCTACCGGGACAGGGTACACTGAAGCTTTCTTT. This codes for CASSQATGTGYTEAFF.

This clonotype was counted ten times or more. This rearrangement joins TRBV6-2 or TRBV6-3 to TRBJ2-1, with 12 nucleotides matching TRBD2. The CDR3 has 17 residues. J lost 4 bases, V lost 2 bases, and 6 bases had no gene match. Germline V gene lookup returns CDR1 MNHEY and CDR2 SVGEGT. The CDR3 bases are TGTGCCAGCAGTTACCAGGGGACTAGCGGGTATTACAATGAGCAGTTCTTC. Its protein is CASSYQGTSGYYNEQFF.

This clonotype was seen at least ten times. This sequence joins TRBV12-3 or TRBV12-4 and TRBJ2-7; the match to TRBD1 covers 10 bases. V was pared by 6 bases and J by 2 bases, with 4 bases of the junction left unmatched. The CDR3 has 14 amino acids. CDR3 sequence: CASRWDRGPYEQYF. The CDR3, as DNA: TGTGCCAGCAGGTGGGACAGGGGACCCTACGAGCAGTACTTC.

In this sample, this clonotype turned up many times. The V gene is TRBV6-5, the J gene TRBJ2-5; a possible D gene is TRBD2 (5 bases). Per the germline V gene, CDR1 is MNHEY and CDR2 is SVGAGI. The CDR3 has 14 amino acids. Trimming pared 0 bases from V and 7 bases from J, leaving 12 bases between. CDR3 region: CASSYSRAGGTQYF. The CDR3 nucleotides read TGTGCCAGCAGTTACTCGAGGGCAGGAGGGACCCAGTACTTC.

CDR3 amino acids: CAWSVKQNEKLFF. DNA for the CDR3: TGTGCCTGGAGTGTAAAGCAGAATGAAAAACTGTTTTTT. The rearrangement links TRBV30 to TRBJ1-4; D gene uncertain. V dropped 0 bases and J dropped 5 bases, with 7 bases sitting between them. Germline V gene data show CDR1 as GTSNPN and CDR2 as SVGIG (reference sequence). CDR3 size: 13 residues.

This clonotype was recorded many times. The V and J genes are TRBV6-2 or TRBV6-3 and TRBJ2-5, with 14 bases identical to TRBD2. The junction had 5 bases not matched to a gene; V was cut back by 6 bases and J by 2 bases. This CDR3 has 16 amino acids. Germline CDR1 and CDR2: MNHEY and SVGEGT. CDR3 loop: CASRRLAGGVQETQYF. The CDR3 nucleotides read TGTGCCAGCAGACGACTAGCGGGAGGGGTTCAAGAGACCCAGTACTTC.

This clonotype has at least ten counts. The chain has TRBV20-1 and TRBJ2-5; D could derive from TRBD1 or TRBD2 (5 bases each). Germline CDR1 and CDR2: DFQATT and SNEGSKA (reference sequence). The CDR3 runs 11 residues. The V end lost 1 base, the J end lost 5 bases, and 5 bases lay between the germline ends. CDR3 residues: CSARGDETQYF. DNA for the CDR3: TGCAGTGCTAGAGGGGACGAGACCCAGTACTTC.

This clonotype appeared many times. The V and J genes are TRBV29-1 and TRBJ2-2; possibly TRBD1 for D (5 bases). The CDR3 contains 14 residues. Germline CDR1 and CDR2: SQVTM and ANQGSEA. The V end lost 4 bases, the J end lost 7 bases, and 16 bases lay between the germline ends. CDR3 residues: CSVGQFPSNGELFF. CDR3 nucleotides: TGCAGCGTTGGACAGTTTCCTTCGAACGGGGAGCTGTTTTTT.

This clonotype has ten or more counts. This chain connects TRBV13 to TRBJ1-2; D unresolved. The germline CDR1 and CDR2 sequences are PRHDT and FYEKMQ (reference sequence). The CDR3 sequence is 15 residues long. The V and J ends lost 8 bases and 2 bases respectively, with 18 bases between them. CDR3 protein: CASGGKEEINYGYTF. Written as DNA, the CDR3 is TGTGCCAGCGGCGGTAAGGAGGAAATAAACTATGGCTACACCTTC.

This clonotype came up many times. J is TRBJ2-2 and V is TRBV2; no firm D call. Trimming took 8 bases from V and 4 from J, leaving 8 bases between them. The germline CDR1 and CDR2 sequences are SNHLY and FYNNEI. This CDR3 region has 12 residues. The CDR3 protein is CASWVGTGELFF. CDR3 coding DNA: TGTGCCAGCTGGGTAGGCACCGGGGAGCTGTTTTTT.

There are many counts of this clonotype. The rearrangement joins TRBV27 to TRBJ2-3; perhaps TRBD2 as D (6 bases). This CDR3 contains 17 residues. Trimming shortened V by 5 bases and J by 8 bases, and 26 bases separated the two germline ends. Germline CDR1 MNHEY, CDR2 SMNVEV (reference sequence). The CDR3 is CASSPRRETSAPGTQYF. The CDR3 nucleotides are TGTGCCAGCAGTCCGAGGCGGGAAACCTCCGCGCCGGGTACGCAGTATTTT.

This clonotype was recorded at least ten times. The J gene is TRBJ2-2, the V gene TRBV6-5; D might be TRBD1 (5 bases). V shed 4 bases and J shed 5 bases, with 17 bases lying between them. This CDR3 has 16 residues. Germline loops: CDR1 MNHEY, CDR2 SVGAGI. CDR3 sequence: CASSLTGDKRTGELFF. CDR3 sequence (DNA): TGTGCCAGCAGTTTAACAGGCGACAAACGGACCGGGGAGCTGTTTTTT.

The table lists this clonotype with many counts. The chain is built from TRBV6-1 and TRBJ2-4, with 7 nucleotides matching TRBD1. Germline CDR1 is MNHNS and CDR2 is SASEGT. The CDR3 is made up of 16 amino acids. Losses at the gene ends were 1 base for V and 1 base for J; bases not matched to a gene: 4. CDR3 loop: CASSEGQGLAKNIQYF. In DNA form, the CDR3 reads TGTGCCAGCAGTGAAGGACAGGGTCTCGCCAAAAACATTCAGTACTTC.

The V gene is TRBV5-5, the J gene TRBJ2-5; TRBD2 aligns across 12 bases. Germline V gene sequence: CDR1 SGHKS, CDR2 YYEKEE (reference sequence). There are 15 residues in the CDR3. Trimming took 5 bases from V and 4 from J; bases not matched to a gene: 6. The CDR3 sequence is CASSKLAGGGETQYF. Written as DNA, the CDR3 is TGTGCCAGCAGTAAACTAGCGGGAGGAGGAGAGACCCAGTACTTC.

Here the CDR3 reads CASSLAAGSTDTQYF. Here the CDR3 DNA reads TGTGCCAGCAGCTTAGCTGCGGGGAGCACAGATACGCAGTATTTT. The rearrangement joins TRBV7-4 to TRBJ2-3; a weak D match, TRBD2 (6 bases). CDR3 length: 15 amino acids. In germline, CDR1 is SGHVT, CDR2 SQSDAQ. V was trimmed by 0 bases and J by 0 bases, leaving 7 bases between them. The whole variable domain, filled in from reference TRBV7-4 and TRBJ2-3, reads GAGVSQSPRYKVAKRGRDVALRCDSISGHVTLYWYRQTLGQGSEVLTYSQSDAQRDKSGRPSGRFSAERPERSVSTLKIQRTEQGDSAVYLCASSLAAGSTDTQYFGPGTRLTVL.

This clonotype appeared a few times. V and J are TRBV24-1 and TRBJ2-3; TRBD2 aligns across 9 bases. Looked up from germline, CDR1 is KGHDR and CDR2 is SFDVKD. The J segment lost 2 bases and the V segment lost 12 bases, leaving 8 bases of the junction unmatched. There are 14 residues in the CDR3. The CDR3, as DNA: TGTGCCTCTACGACTAGCGGTATCACAGATACGCAGTATTTT. Residues: CASTTSGITDTQYF.

This clonotype has more than one count but fewer than ten. This chain uses TRBV12-3 or TRBV12-4 with TRBJ1-1; D perhaps matches TRBD1 (5 bases). The V and J ends lost 8 bases and 1 base respectively, with 14 bases between them. The CDR3 contains 14 residues. The CDR3 sequence is CASGSGGTNTEAFF. CDR3 nucleotides: TGTGCCAGCGGCTCCGGGGGGACGAACACTGAAGCTTTCTTT.